A selection of T cell receptor beta chains follows, all from one sample in a study of vaccination and CD4 T cells after COVID-19. No antigen is known for these receptors. TCRdb used MiXCR to reprocess the PCR reads, holding one entry per CDR3 protein. The table has more than 13,000 distinct CDR3 sequences, 50% to 60% seen once; the top ten hold roughly 4.8%. The specimen was CD4+ T cells from blood, cultured in vitro, collected before SARS-CoV-2 vaccination. The receptors were gathered from a human donor who had recovered from COVID-19. Each CDR3 is given with its conserved first and last residue. A D gene is named only where the DNA matches it firmly. Some rows mark clone size as missing; the rest say once, few, many or name a class of expanded clone.

d_call: TRBD1
v_call: TRBV6-2/TRBV6-3
clone_size: few
j_call: TRBJ1-5
cdr3_nt: TGTGCCAGCAGTCCCTACCCCATACAGGGGGCTGGTCAGCCCCAGCATTTT
cdr3_aa: CASSPYPIQGAGQPQHF

d_call: .
v_call: TRBV7-6
clone_size: few
j_call: TRBJ2-3
cdr3_nt: TGTGCCAGCAGCTTAGCGCTCGGGAACACAGATACGCAGTATTTT
cdr3_aa: CASSLALGNTDTQYF

d_call: .
v_call: TRBV7-9
clone_size: .
j_call: TRBJ2-5
cdr3_nt: TGTGCCAGCAGCTTCCGGGACTCCCTATACCAAGAGACCCAGTACTTC
cdr3_aa: CASSFRDSLYQETQYF

d_call: TRBD1
v_call: TRBV6-1
clone_size: .
j_call: TRBJ1-2
cdr3_nt: TGTGCCACCAAACAGGGGAACTATGGCTACACCTTC
cdr3_aa: CATKQGNYGYTF

d_call: .
v_call: TRBV7-2
clone_size: once
j_call: TRBJ2-7
cdr3_nt: TGTGCCAGCAGCTGGGGACCTGGAGGCGAGCAGTACTTC
cdr3_aa: CASSWGPGGEQYF

d_call: .
v_call: TRBV5-1
clone_size: .
j_call: TRBJ2-5
cdr3_nt: TGCGCCAGCAGCTTGGTGGCAGGCCGGGGTATAGAGACCCAGTACTTC
cdr3_aa: CASSLVAGRGIETQYF

d_call: .
v_call: TRBV15
clone_size: .
j_call: TRBJ1-4
cdr3_nt: TGTGCCACCAGCAGAGGGGATCAGGGGGAAAAACTGTTTTTT
cdr3_aa: CATSRGDQGEKLFF

d_call: TRBD1
v_call: TRBV5-4
clone_size: .
j_call: TRBJ1-2
cdr3_nt: TGTGCCAGCAGCTTGGTGAGGGGGCGGGGGAACTATGGCTACACCTTC
cdr3_aa: CASSLVRGRGNYGYTF

d_call: TRBD2
v_call: TRBV4-3
clone_size: .
j_call: TRBJ2-2
cdr3_nt: TGCGCCAGCAGCCAAGATCTCGGGGGGGCGAACACCGGGGAGCTGTTTTTT
cdr3_aa: CASSQDLGGANTGELFF

d_call: TRBD1
v_call: TRBV7-2
clone_size: .
j_call: TRBJ1-6
cdr3_nt: TGTGCCAGCAGCGGAAGGACAGGGGGTGATTCACCCCTCCACTTT
cdr3_aa: CASSGRTGGDSPLHF

d_call: TRBD1
v_call: TRBV5-8
clone_size: .
j_call: TRBJ1-2
cdr3_nt: TGTGCCAGCAGTTATTGGACAGGGGGCGCCTATGGCTACACCTTC
cdr3_aa: CASSYWTGGAYGYTF

d_call: TRBD1
v_call: TRBV11-2
clone_size: few
j_call: TRBJ1-1
cdr3_nt: TGTGCCAGCAGCCTAAAGACAGGGATCACTGAAGCTTTCTTT
cdr3_aa: CASSLKTGITEAFF

d_call: .
v_call: TRBV4-3
clone_size: few
j_call: TRBJ2-2
cdr3_nt: TGCGCCAGCAGCCAAGAGTCGAACACCGGGGAGCTGTTTTTT
cdr3_aa: CASSQESNTGELFF

d_call: .
v_call: TRBV6-1
clone_size: .
j_call: TRBJ1-2
cdr3_nt: TGTGCCAGCAGTGAAGCGTCCGTCGGCAGCGCCGATTGGGGCTACACCTTC
cdr3_aa: CASSEASVGSADWGYTF

d_call: .
v_call: TRBV20-1
clone_size: .
j_call: TRBJ2-1
cdr3_nt: TGCAGTGCTAGAGACTTACATACGACAGTCGGCAATGAGCAGTTCTTC
cdr3_aa: CSARDLHTTVGNEQFF

d_call: .
v_call: TRBV20-1
clone_size: .
j_call: TRBJ1-6
cdr3_nt: TGCAGTGCTAGAGTGGCGGGGGATAATTCACCCCTCCACTTT
cdr3_aa: CSARVAGDNSPLHF

d_call: .
v_call: TRBV18
clone_size: .
j_call: TRBJ1-1
cdr3_nt: TGTGCCAGCTCACCCGTTCGGGGGGCTGGGACTGAAGCTTTCTTT
cdr3_aa: CASSPVRGAGTEAFF

d_call: .
v_call: TRBV11-3
clone_size: .
j_call: TRBJ2-1
cdr3_nt: TGTGCCAGCAGCTTAGTTTTGTCAGGGAGCTCCTACAATGAGCAGTTCTTC
cdr3_aa: CASSLVLSGSSYNEQFF

d_call: TRBD2
v_call: TRBV3-1
clone_size: .
j_call: TRBJ2-5
cdr3_nt: TGTGCCAGCAGCCAAGATTCCTGGGGGAGGGCGAAGACCCAGTACTTC
cdr3_aa: CASSQDSWGRAKTQYF

d_call: TRBD2
v_call: TRBV7-6
clone_size: .
j_call: TRBJ2-3
cdr3_nt: TGTGCCAGCAGCTTAGTGGCGGGGGGAGATACGCAGTATTTT
cdr3_aa: CASSLVAGGDTQYF

d_call: .
v_call: TRBV20-1
clone_size: .
j_call: TRBJ1-1
cdr3_nt: TGCAGTGCTAGAGACGGCGGATTGAACACTGAAGCTTTCTTT
cdr3_aa: CSARDGGLNTEAFF

d_call: .
v_call: TRBV28
clone_size: .
j_call: TRBJ1-4
cdr3_nt: TGTGCCAGCCTGGATACAAGGGAAAAACTGTTTTTT
cdr3_aa: CASLDTREKLFF

d_call: TRBD1
v_call: TRBV20-1
clone_size: .
j_call: TRBJ1-4
cdr3_nt: TGCAGTGCTAGAGCCAACAGGGGGGTTGAAAAACTGTTTTTT
cdr3_aa: CSARANRGVEKLFF

d_call: TRBD2
v_call: TRBV28
clone_size: .
j_call: TRBJ2-1
cdr3_nt: TGTGCCAGCAGTAGGGCGGGAGGAGGCAATGAGCAGTTCTTC
cdr3_aa: CASSRAGGGNEQFF

d_call: .
v_call: TRBV19
clone_size: .
j_call: TRBJ1-1
cdr3_nt: TGTGCCAGCGTCCCGACCTCCGTGAACACTGAAGCTTTCTTT
cdr3_aa: CASVPTSVNTEAFF

d_call: .
v_call: TRBV11-1
clone_size: .
j_call: TRBJ2-1
cdr3_nt: TGTGCCAGCACCCGTAAGGACTCATACTACAATGAGCAGTTCTTC
cdr3_aa: CASTRKDSYYNEQFF

d_call: .
v_call: TRBV6-1
clone_size: few
j_call: TRBJ1-1
cdr3_nt: TGTGCCAGCAGTGCCTCAGGGAACACTGAAGCTTTCTTT
cdr3_aa: CASSASGNTEAFF